This passage covers 15 T cell receptor beta chains from one sample sequenced in a study of T cells in women clearing cervical HPV infection (dated by TCRdb to between 2018 and 2020). The library was produced with the immunoSEQ multiplex PCR assay. In TCRdb, the immuneACCESS table is reduced to in-frame sequences with V and J assigned. These tables do not hold every clone; where another copy was compared, an unresolved V gene accounts for under half, and the others remain unexplained. In this sample's table one finds tens of thousands of clones. The biggest ten clones account for more than 20% of the sample. Input material: blood buffy coat. Receptor source: a woman aged 18-70 years with a cervical HPV16 infection that either progressed to CIN3+ or cleared (not recorded which).

Remarks on this clone: With the read ending 3 residues before the CDR3 end, the germline J gene is used to fill in that end. The chain joins TRBV30 to TRBJ1-6; tentative D call: TRBD1 (5 bases). CDR1 is GTSNPN and CDR2 is SVGIG in the germline V gene (reference sequence). V was pared by 2 bases and J by 7 bases, with 9 bases between. CDR3 length: 13 residues. The part of the CDR3 DNA that was read is TGTGCCTGGAGTCAGGGTAGGAATTCACCC. Translated: CAWSQGRNSP. The full CDR3 sequence reads CAWSQGRNSPLHF.

For this clone: The read ends 3 residues shy of where the CDR3 ends; the end is completed using the germline J gene. The chain is built from TRBV2 and TRBJ1-2, with D maybe TRBD1 (6 bases). The CDR3 totals 15 residues. CDR1 and CDR2 (germline): SNHLY, FYNNEI. V was clipped by 4 bases and J by 0 bases, with 12 bases between them. The CDR3 bases that were read are TGTGCCAGCAGTGGGACAGAACTAGCTAACTATGGC. Translation gives CASSGTELANYG. The whole CDR3 protein reads CASSGTELANYGYTF.

CDR3 bases read: TGTGCCAGCAGTTACTCGAACGGACAGGGGAGAACCGGGGAG. Translation: CASSYSNGQGRTGE. The full CDR3 sequence reads CASSYSNGQGRTGELFF. The J gene is TRBJ2-2, the V gene TRBV6-2 or TRBV6-3; TRBD1 agrees at 9 bases. The read terminates 3 residues before the CDR3 end, so the remaining end is supplied by the germline J gene. Germline lookup yields CDR1 MNHEY and CDR2 SVGEGT. This CDR3 is 17 amino acids long. J was trimmed by 5 bases and V by 0 bases; bases with no gene match: 7.

With regard to this clone: Sequencing ends 3 residues short of the CDR3 end; the germline J gene provides the rest. The gene calls are TRBV12-3 or TRBV12-4 and TRBJ2-5; 8 nucleotides match TRBD1. V dropped 4 bases and J dropped 3; count of bases not matched to a gene: 1. The CDR3 is 13 residues long. CDR3 bases read: TGTGCCAGCAGTTCGGACAGGGAAGAGACC. Residues: CASSSDREET. The entire CDR3 sequence reads CASSSDREETQYF.

Details on this clone: The read finishes 3 residues shy of the CDR3 end, and the germline J gene is used to complete it. The chain is built from TRBV4-1 and TRBJ2-7; 10 bases are a match to TRBD1. Losses at the gene ends were 2 bases for V and 6 bases for J; bases not matched to a gene: 7. Germline values: CDR1 MGHRA, CDR2 YSYEKL. This CDR3 region has 15 residues. The CDR3 is CASSQHRQGASEQYF. The CDR3 DNA, read in part, is TGCGCCAGCAGCCAACATCGACAGGGGGCGTCCGAG.

Points on this clone: Read sequence stops 3 residues before the CDR3 end, and the germline J gene provides the missing end. The V gene is TRBV7-9, the J gene TRBJ1-2, with D unresolved. Per germline, CDR1 SEHNR and CDR2 FQNEAQ (reference sequence). This CDR3 contains 13 residues. CDR3 protein: CASGLAGEVTYTF. The DNA read from the CDR3 is TGTGCCAGCGGACTAGCGGGAGAGGTTACC.

Considering frequency, this clone is medium-sized. Partial CDR3 DNA: TGTGCCAGCAGCCAGAAGGGCCTAGCGGGACCG. Its protein product is CASSQKGLAGP. The whole CDR3 reads CASSQKGLAGPQYF. The rearrangement links TRBV14 to TRBJ2-3, with 9 bases matching TRBD2. With the read ending 3 residues before the CDR3 end, the germline J gene is used to fill in that end. Germline V gene sequence: CDR1 SGHDN, CDR2 FVKESK. This CDR3 is built from 14 residues.

Concerning this clone: The sequence runs out 3 residues before the end of the CDR3; the remainder is reconstructed from the germline J gene. The chain uses TRBV12-5 and TRBJ2-1; a weak D match, TRBD1 (6 bases). The CDR3 totals 12 residues. Germline CDR1 is LGHNT and CDR2 is FRNRAP. The germline V and J ends were trimmed by 6 bases and 6 bases, with 9 bases remaining between them. CDR3 DNA, as far as it was read: TGTGCTAGTGGATTACAGGGCAATGAG. This encodes CASGLQGNE. The whole CDR3 is CASGLQGNEQFF.

With regard to this clone: With the read ending 3 residues before the CDR3 end, the germline J gene is used to fill in that end. V gene TRBV19 combines with J gene TRBJ2-1, with 13 bases lining up with TRBD2. Trimming removed 7 bases from V and 4 bases from J; junction bases left unmatched: 13. This CDR3 contains 18 residues. The germline V gene encodes CDR1 LNHDA and CDR2 SQIVND (reference sequence). The CDR3 bases that were read are TGTGCCAGTACCCCCAGTGGGGGACTAGCGGGAAATTACAATGAG. Amino acids: CASTPSGGLAGNYNE. The entire CDR3 protein reads CASTPSGGLAGNYNEQFF. The whole variable domain, remainder taken from reference TRBV19 and TRBJ2-1, is DGGITQSPKYLFRKEGQNVTLSCEQNLNHDAMYWYRQDPGQGLRLIYYSQIVNDFQKGDIAEGYSVSREKKESFPLTVTSAQKNPTAFYLCASTPSGGLAGNYNEQFFGPGTRLTVL.

Note on this clone: The missing CDR3 end, 3 residues past where the read stops, is filled in from the germline J gene. The V call is TRBV20-1, the J call TRBJ2-3; 10 bases are shared with TRBD2. Germline values: CDR1 DFQATT, CDR2 SNEGSKA (reference sequence). V lost 5 bases and J lost 3; bases outside the gene matches: 8. The CDR3 extends over 15 amino acids. The CDR3 sequence is CSAGKREGGTDTQYF. The CDR3 DNA, read in part, is TGCAGTGCTGGGAAGCGGGAGGGTGGAACAGATACG.

A word on this clone: The read is 3 residues too short to cover the CDR3 end, so that end is filled in from the germline J gene. The rearrangement joins TRBV18 to TRBJ2-5; 7 bases are a match to TRBD1. After removal of 3 bases from V and 5 bases from J, the junction contained 6 bases not matched to a gene. Germline CDR1 KGHSH, CDR2 LQKENI. The CDR3 covers 14 residues. The CDR3 DNA, read in part, is TGTGCCAGCTCACCCCAGACAGGGTTCGAGACC. Amino acids: CASSPQTGFET. The entire CDR3 protein reads CASSPQTGFETQYF.

On this clone itself: The missing CDR3 end, 3 residues past where the read stops, is filled in from the germline J gene. The chain links TRBV20-1 to TRBJ1-1, with 9 positions matching TRBD1. The CDR3 totals 13 residues. CDR1 and CDR2 from the germline V gene are DFQATT and SNEGSKA (reference sequence). The V gene end was trimmed by 6 bases and the J gene end by 4 bases; junction bases not matched to a gene: 6. The sequenced part of the CDR3 DNA is TGCAGTGCGAGACAGGGGGTTGGCACTGAA. Translation: CSARQGVGTE. The entire CDR3 protein is CSARQGVGTEAFF.

Details on this clone: The germline gene is not matched at one end of the junction; a read error may be the cause. The read halts 3 residues ahead of the CDR3 end, with the missing end drawn from the germline J gene. The sample carries other DNA sequences with the same CDR3. This sequence joins TRBV19 and TRBJ1-3; D is perhaps TRBD1 (6 bases). The CDR3 loop spans 16 amino acids. Germline CDR1 and CDR2: LNHDA and SQIVND (reference sequence). This CDR3 is CASGNGGTLAGNTIYF. CDR3 bases read: TGTGCCAGTGGAAACGGCGGGACACTGGCTGGAAACACG. Full variable domain (outside the CDR3, taken from reference TRBV19 and TRBJ1-3): DGGITQSPKYLFRKEGQNVTLSCEQNLNHDAMYWYRQDPGQGLRLIYYSQIVNDFQKGDIAEGYSVSREKKESFPLTVTSAQKNPTAFYLCASGNGGTLAGNTIYFGEGSWLTVV.

As regards this clone: The CDR3 end falls 3 residues outside the read, so it is completed with the germline J gene. The V and J genes are TRBV30 and TRBJ2-3, with 14 bases lining up with TRBD2. This CDR3 has 15 residues. In germline, CDR1 is GTSNPN, CDR2 SVGIG (reference sequence). The CDR3 sequence is CAWSVQGLAGETQYF. The sequenced CDR3 bases are TGTGCCTGGAGTGTACAGGGACTAGCGGGAGAGACG.

Turning to this clone: The sequenced fragment ends 3 residues before the CDR3 boundary, so the rest is inferred from the germline J gene. V and J are TRBV18 and TRBJ2-5; D gene uncertain. The CDR3 length is 12 residues. Germline V gene sequence: CDR1 KGHSH, CDR2 LQKENI. Deletions cut 3 bases from V and 5 bases from J, with 7 bases between. CDR3 bases read: TGTGCCAGCTCACCCTTCGCGGAGACC. Translation: CASSPFAET. The entire CDR3 reads CASSPFAETQYF.